This TCR beta chain was sequenced during a study of beta chain features in type 1 diabetes. The wider study: Sorted cells numbering some 110 million were examined across all samples.

Sequencing targeted expressed TCRB transcripts, as all isolated RNA had been reverse transcribed. Clones were read by immunoSEQ multiplex PCR, and TCRdb kept only the in-frame ones, dropping some. The sample has about 240,000 clones, about 30% seen once; the top ten hold approximately 4%. This clone was seen more than once but under ten times. Germline trimming cut 3 bases from V and 2 bases from J; bases unmatched to any gene: 7. There are 16 residues in the CDR3. From germline, CDR1 is SEHNR and CDR2 FQNEAQ (reference sequence). The chain uses TRBV7-9 and TRBJ2-4; 7 bases agree with TRBD1. The clonotype was recovered from a man aged 25-45 years in good health. The material sequenced was central memory CD4+ T cells from blood. CDR3 in DNA: TGTGCCAGCAGCTTGGATACAGGGGTAACCAAAAACATTCAGTACTTC. Its protein is CASSLDTGVTKNIQYF.